These T cell receptor beta chains were read from a single sample in a study of control samples from healthy donors and cancer patients. The data were produced by immunoSEQ multiplex PCR, yet TCRdb's version contains in-frame clones alone and is incomplete. The sample includes more than 65,000 clones, 83% of them seen just once. Material for sequencing was blood. These receptors originate from a man aged 55 to 69 in good health. The CDR3 runs from the conserved cysteine through the conserved F or W. D genes are given only for firm matches. A row's size may be missing; if present it is once, few, many or a size class.

>-|-|TRBV12-3/TRBV12-4|TRBJ2-2
CASSLGNGGELFF
TGTGCCAGCAGTCTTGGAAATGGCGGGGAGCTGTTTTTT
>-|-|TRBV18|TRBJ2-2
CASSPRTGELFF
TGTGCCAGCTCACCTCGAACCGGGGAGCTGTTTTTT
>-|-|TRBV29-1|TRBJ1-4
CSVEAGANEKLFF
TGCAGCGTTGAGGCAGGAGCTAATGAAAAACTGTTTTTT
>-|TRBD2|TRBV3-1/TRBV3-2|TRBJ2-7
CASSQDLLAGPEQYF
TGTGCCAGCAGCCAAGATCTGCTAGCGGGACCCGAGCAGTACTTC
>-|TRBD2|TRBV7-8|TRBJ2-1
CASSTLAGTYNEQFF
TGTGCCAGCAGCACGTTAGCGGGTACCTACAATGAGCAGTTCTTC
>-|-|TRBV24-1|TRBJ1-2
CATSDTGVYGYTF
TGTGCCACCAGTGACACGGGAGTCTATGGCTACACCTTC
>-|TRBD2|TRBV6-6|TRBJ2-7
CASSQTTPGLAGYEQYF
TGTGCCAGCAGTCAAACTACCCCGGGACTAGCTGGATACGAGCAGTACTTC
>-|-|TRBV2|TRBJ2-7
CASKSAPHEQYF
TGTGCCAGCAAGTCGGCGCCCCACGAGCAGTACTTC
>-|-|TRBV6-6|TRBJ2-1
CASSYFDEQFF
TGTGCCAGCAGTTATTTTGATGAGCAGTTCTTC
>-|-|TRBV5-3|TRBJ2-7
CARSGSLGGPVYEQYF
TGTGCCAGAAGCGGGTCCCTCGGGGGGCCCGTCTACGAGCAGTACTTC
>-|-|TRBV5-4|TRBJ1-2
CASSLAGSPYYGYTF
TGTGCCAGCAGCTTGGCGGGCAGCCCGTACTATGGCTACACCTTC
>-|TRBD1|TRBV15|TRBJ2-7
CATSRETGMGEQYF
TGTGCCACCAGCAGAGAGACAGGGATGGGCGAGCAGTACTTC
>-|TRBD1|TRBV7-2|TRBJ1-2
CASSLGGDSYGYTF
TGTGCCAGCAGCTTAGGGGGGGACAGTTATGGCTACACCTTC
>few|-|TRBV11-3|TRBJ1-1
CASSLGRGREAFF
TGTGCCAGCAGCTTAGGTCGCGGCCGTGAAGCTTTCTTT
>once|-|TRBV7-2|TRBJ1-5
CASSLGSSAQPQHF
TGTGCCAGCAGCTTAGGGTCTTCAGCGCAGCCCCAGCATTTT
>-|-|TRBV11-2|TRBJ2-5
CASTLTAQETQYF
TGTGCCAGCACCTTAACAGCTCAAGAGACCCAGTACTTC
>-|-|TRBV24-1|TRBJ1-3
CATSDPKQGQGDTIYF
TGTGCCACCAGTGATCCGAAACAGGGTCAAGGAGACACCATATATTTT
>-|-|TRBV19|TRBJ1-2
CASSSGPYGYTF
TGTGCCAGTAGTAGTGGTCCCTATGGCTACACCTTC
>-|-|TRBV2|TRBJ2-2
CASSETGNTGELFF
TGTGCCAGCAGTGAGACAGGGAACACCGGGGAGCTGTTTTTT
>-|-|TRBV4-3|TRBJ1-4
CASSQDQREKLFF
TGCGCCAGCAGCCAAGATCAGCGGGAAAAACTGTTTTTT
>-|-|TRBV21-1|TRBJ1-2
CASLAGYTF
TGTGCCAGCCTAGCGGGCTACACCTTC
>-|-|TRBV2|TRBJ1-4
CASSEAISRSNEKLFF
TGTGCCAGCAGTGAAGCGATAAGCAGGAGTAATGAAAAACTGTTTTTT
>-|TRBD2|TRBV7-2|TRBJ2-5
CASIRGGWETQYF
TGTGCCAGCATTCGCGGGGGATGGGAGACCCAGTACTTC